The next 25 T cell receptor beta chains were all read from a single sample in a study of regulatory T cells in long-lasting Graves disease. According to the study, TCR beta libraries were built with iRepertoire HTBI primers and CDR3-region Arm-PCR. Each CDR3 protein is one row after TCRdb ran MiXCR on the multiplex PCR reads. The sample records around 480,000 distinct CDR3 sequences, about 16% being singletons. As to time point: newly diagnosed GD, antithyroid drugs for less than 3 months. With RNA extracted from PBMCs as input, the TCR library was made. These same records also appear under a second study, on T cells in Graves' hyperthyroidism and ophthalmopathy.

The starting material was peripheral blood mononuclear cells (PBMCs), obtained at new diagnosis, from a patient treated with antithyroid drugs. The receptors derive from a woman aged 40-65 years with Graves disease.

The chain carries TRBV7-8 and TRBJ2-5; D is undetermined. V was pared by 3 bases and J by 5 bases, with 13 bases between. CDR3 size: 14 residues. Germline CDR1 SGHVS, CDR2 FQNEAQ. For the CDR3, the DNA is TGTGCCAGCAGCTTCCAGACCCAACGGGAGACCCAGTACTTC. This encodes CASSFQTQRETQYF.

This clonotype was recorded many times. V gene TRBV29-1 combines with J gene TRBJ1-1; 10 bases align to TRBD1. CDR1 is SQVTM and CDR2 is ANQGSEA in the germline V gene. This CDR3 is built from 12 residues. V shed 6 bases, J shed 6 bases, and the junction held 4 bases outside the gene matches. CDR3 loop: CSVRDRGSEAFF. As DNA, the CDR3 is TGCAGCGTGAGGGACAGGGGATCTGAAGCTTTCTTT.

This clonotype was counted many times. The genes are TRBV2 and TRBJ2-7; 7 bases agree with TRBD1. This CDR3 has 13 amino acids. The germline V gene encodes CDR1 SNHLY and CDR2 FYNNEI. Trimming took 6 bases from V and 4 from J; bases not matched to a gene: 6. The CDR3 reads CASRQGQFYEQYF. The CDR3 DNA sequence: TGTGCCAGCAGACAGGGACAGTTTTACGAGCAGTACTTC.

This clonotype was seen repeatedly, ten times or more. The chain uses TRBV3-1 and TRBJ2-5, with 9 bases identical to TRBD1. This CDR3 contains 14 residues. Germline V gene sequence: CDR1 LGHDT, CDR2 YNNKEL (reference sequence). The ends lost 1 base at V and 9 bases at J; junction bases unmatched: 6. In DNA form, the CDR3 reads TGTGCCAGCAGCCAAGTTGACAGGGGGGGGTCCCAGTACTTC. As protein: CASSQVDRGGSQYF.

This clonotype was observed many times. The V call is TRBV20-1, the J call TRBJ1-2; D is uncertain. CDR1 is DFQATT and CDR2 is SNEGSKA in the germline V gene (reference sequence). CDR3 length: 9 residues. The germline V and J ends were trimmed by 7 bases and 4 bases, with 4 bases remaining between them. The CDR3 DNA reads as TGCAGTGAGGTCTATGGCTACACCTTC. The encoded protein is CSEVYGYTF.

Many counts were recorded for this clonotype. The chain is built from TRBV30 and TRBJ2-5; 8 bases are a match to TRBD2. Trimming cost V 8 bases and J 4 bases; bases outside gene matches: 6. Germline lookup yields CDR1 GTSNPN and CDR2 SVGIG (reference sequence). The CDR3 sequence is 12 residues long. This chain's CDR3 is CARGGAGETQYF. The CDR3 region has the DNA TGTGCCCGGGGGGGGGCCGGAGAGACCCAGTACTTC.

The chain links TRBV6-1 to TRBJ2-7; 8 nucleotides agree with TRBD1. V shed 5 bases, J shed 1 base, and the junction held 10 bases outside the gene matches. There are 16 residues in the CDR3. Germline V gene data show CDR1 as MNHNS and CDR2 as SASEGT. As DNA, the CDR3 is TGTGCCAGCAGTACCCCTAAAACAGGGGGATCCTACGAGCAGTACTTC. Residues: CASSTPKTGGSYEQYF.

V gene TRBV11-3 combines with J gene TRBJ2-7; D not resolved. V lost 5 bases and J 5 bases, leaving 13 bases between the germline ends. The CDR3 sequence is 13 residues long. Germline V gives CDR1 SGHNT, CDR2 YENEEA. CDR3 region: CASSQVLGNEQYF. The CDR3 coding sequence is TGTGCCAGCAGCCAAGTATTAGGAAACGAGCAGTACTTC.

Only a few counts were recorded for this clonotype. A read error may be the cause here, since a much bigger clone is one base away. CDR3 sequence (DNA): TGTGCCAGCTCACCCGACATCAGCTCCTACGAGCAGTTCTTC. Protein: CASSPDISSYEQFF. J is TRBJ2-1 and V is TRBV18; D gene uncertain. This CDR3 comprises 14 residues. V was trimmed by 3 bases and J by 10 bases, leaving 16 bases between them. Looked up from germline, CDR1 is KGHSH and CDR2 is LQKENI.

This clonotype was detected ten times or more. This chain links TRBV12-3 or TRBV12-4 with TRBJ1-5; 8 bases match TRBD1. The CDR3 has 15 amino acids. V shed 6 bases, J shed 0 bases, and the junction held 4 bases outside the gene matches. This CDR3 is CASRRTGYSNQPQHF. For the CDR3, the DNA is TGTGCCAGCAGAAGGACAGGGTATAGCAATCAGCCCCAGCATTTT.

J is TRBJ2-2 and V is TRBV12-3 or TRBV12-4; TRBD2 agrees at 8 bases. The CDR3 sequence is 14 residues long. V trimming: 7 bases; J trimming: 3 bases; junction bases outside the gene matches: 4. CDR3 in amino acids: CASILGGDTGELFF. In DNA form, the CDR3 reads TGTGCCAGCATTCTCGGGGGGGACACCGGGGAGCTGTTTTTT.

This clonotype was seen ten or more times. The chain combines TRBV20-1 with TRBJ2-7; possible D gene TRBD2, 5 bases. There are 13 residues in the CDR3. Trimming took off 3 bases at V and 6 bases at J, with 15 bases between the two ends. Germline-derived CDR1 and CDR2 are DFQATT and SNEGSKA (reference sequence). CDR3 in DNA: TGCAGTGCTAGGGCGGGCGTACTCGGCGAGCAGTACTTC. Translated: CSARAGVLGEQYF.

A word on this clonotype: A far more abundant clone sits one base away, making this likely a read error. This chain links TRBV12-3 or TRBV12-4 with TRBJ2-1; D is possibly TRBD2 (5 bases). The assigned J gene may be wrong: the sequence end matches TRBJ2-5 better. The CDR3 loop spans 14 amino acids. CDR3 DNA: TGTGCCAGCAGTTTAGGACTACTTCAAGAGGCCCAGTACTTC. It is translated as CASSLGLLQEAQYF.

This clonotype has at least ten counts. In DNA form, the CDR3 reads TGTGCCAGCAGCGAATGGTTGGGGACCGGGGAGCTGTTTTTT. Protein sequence: CASSEWLGTGELFF. This chain uses TRBV2 with TRBJ2-2; D not certain. CDR1 SNHLY and CDR2 FYNNEI come from the germline V gene. The CDR3 is made up of 14 amino acids. Trimming took 6 bases from V and 5 from J, leaving 13 bases between them.

This clonotype was seen repeatedly, ten times or more. The chain employs TRBV7-3 and TRBJ1-2, with 8 bases that match TRBD1. CDR1 is SGHTA and CDR2 is FQGTGA in the germline V gene. The CDR3 is made up of 16 amino acids. The junction had 11 bases not matched to a gene; V was cut back by 4 bases and J by 4 bases. CDR3 residues: CASSYKTGDRIYGYTF. CDR3 DNA sequence: TGTGCCAGCAGCTACAAAACTGGGGACAGGATCTATGGCTACACCTTC.

The chain recombines TRBV5-1 with TRBJ2-2; D gene unclear. Germline V gene lookup returns CDR1 SGHRS and CDR2 YFSETQ. There are 15 residues in the CDR3. The V end lost 3 bases, the J end lost 6 bases, and 15 bases lay between the germline ends. The CDR3 nucleotides are TGCGCCAGCAGCTCTAATATAGGATTCCCCGGGGAGCTGTTTTTT. Protein product: CASSSNIGFPGELFF.

This clonotype was counted many times. The chain has TRBV20-1 and TRBJ2-3, with a tentative D call TRBD2 (7 bases). Germline values: CDR1 DFQATT, CDR2 SNEGSKA (reference sequence). The CDR3 has 16 residues. The V and J ends lost 7 bases and 0 bases respectively, with 20 bases between them. CDR3 coding DNA: TGCAGTGTCCTAGGGAGGGGGGCCTTCAGCACAGATACGCAGTATTTT. This translates into CSVLGRGAFSTDTQYF.

This clonotype was observed many times. This sequence joins TRBV30 and TRBJ1-1; D unresolved. This CDR3 contains 12 residues. The V gene lost 0 bases and the J gene lost 8 bases, with 10 bases spanning the gap. Germline lookup yields CDR1 GTSNPN and CDR2 SVGIG (reference sequence). The CDR3 DNA reads TGTGCCTGGAGTGTCTCGACGGTGGAAGCTTTCTTT. Its protein product is CAWSVSTVEAFF.

The rearrangement uses TRBV4-1 and TRBJ1-1; D gene uncertain. The germline CDR1 and CDR2 sequences are MGHRA and YSYEKL. V lost 2 bases and J 5 bases, leaving 18 bases between the germline ends. CDR3 length: 16 residues. The CDR3 loop is CASSQSAGIFRTEAFF. CDR3 nucleotide sequence: TGCGCCAGCAGCCAATCCGCAGGAATTTTTAGGACTGAAGCTTTCTTT.

This clonotype was observed at least ten times. The rearrangement links TRBV5-1 to TRBJ2-7; possible D gene TRBD1, 6 bases. The CDR3 consists of 15 residues. V dropped 0 bases and J dropped 3 bases, with 13 bases sitting between them. The V gene's germline CDR1 is SGHRS and CDR2 YFSETQ. Here the CDR3 DNA reads TGCGCCAGCAGCTTGGAGACAGGCCCAAGCTACGAGCAGTACTTC. This codes for CASSLETGPSYEQYF.

This chain connects TRBV5-1 to TRBJ2-5; 10 bases agree with TRBD1. The CDR3 length is 15 residues. The trim removed 4 bases at V and 5 bases at J, leaving 8 bases unmatched. Germline values: CDR1 SGHRS, CDR2 YFSETQ. Here the CDR3 reads CASSLGTGAIETQYF. In nucleotides, the CDR3 is TGCGCCAGCAGCCTCGGGACAGGGGCAATCGAGACCCAGTACTTC.

This clonotype appeared many times. The rearrangement joins TRBV12-3 or TRBV12-4 to TRBJ1-5, with no clear D. The CDR3 spans 13 residues. V was cut by 6 bases and J by 0 bases, with 6 bases left in between. This CDR3 is CASSRGSNQPQHF. For the CDR3, the DNA is TGTGCCAGCAGCCGGGGTAGCAATCAGCCCCAGCATTTT.

This clonotype appeared a single time. The J gene is TRBJ2-1, the V gene TRBV2; possible D gene TRBD1, 6 bases. Germline lookup yields CDR1 SNHLY and CDR2 FYNNEI. Deletions cut 6 bases from V and 5 bases from J, with 14 bases between. The CDR3 extends over 14 amino acids. Here the CDR3 reads CASREQGTNNEQFF. As DNA, the CDR3 is TGTGCCAGCAGAGAACAGGGAACCAACAATGAGCAGTTCTTC. Using reference TRBV2 and TRBJ2-1 for the parts outside the CDR3, the full variable domain is EPEVTQTPSHQVTQMGQEVILRCVPISNHLYFYWYRQILGQKVEFLVSFYNNEISEKSEIFDDQFSVERPDGSNFTLKIRSTKLEDSAMYFCASREQGTNNEQFFGPGTRLTVL.

Ten or more counts support this clonotype. Germline and junction disagree at one end, which may indicate a read error. This chain uses TRBV28 with TRBJ2-1; D might be TRBD2 (5 bases). CDR3 length equals 8 residues. Germline V gene data show CDR1 as MDHEN and CDR2 as SYDVKM. The CDR3 DNA reads TGTGCCAGCAACCGGGGAGTCTTC. Amino acid sequence: CASNRGVF. The whole variable domain, remainder taken from reference TRBV28 and TRBJ2-1, is DVKVTQSSRYLVKRTGEKVFLECVQDMDHENMFWYRQDPGLGLRLIYFSYDVKMKEKGDIPEGYSVSREKKERFSLILESASTNQTSMYLCASNRGVFGPGTRLTVL.

This clonotype was seen a few times. J is TRBJ2-7 and V is TRBV5-1; 12 bases agree with TRBD2. The trim removed 4 bases at V and 3 bases at J, leaving 11 bases unmatched. This CDR3 is built from 17 residues. The V gene's germline CDR1 is SGHRS and CDR2 YFSETQ. CDR3 in DNA: TGCGCCAGCAGCCCTTCCGGGACTAGCGGGCGTTACTACGAGCAGTACTTC. Amino acids: CASSPSGTSGRYYEQYF.